The entry that follows covers one T cell receptor beta chain sequence. Its antigen remains unidentified. Base qualities are not recorded, but no much larger clone differs from it by a single base. The immunoSEQ Assay, a bias-controlled multiplex PCR, was used to amplify TCRbeta CDR3 regions from genomic DNA. The authors' pipeline ran thus. Nucleated cell counts per sample were estimated from amplification of reference gene primers within the assay. To quantify the absolute abundance of each unique TCRbeta CDR3 rearrangement, sequence reads were collapsed and filtered. For each sample, productive Simpson clonality was calculated as the square root of Simpson's diversity index across productive rearrangements. TCRdb provides this immuneACCESS table in a form limited to in-frame rearrangements. Some clones are lacking; in checked studies, under half of them reflect an unresolved V gene, and why the rest are absent is not known. V and J calls plus clone size are reproduced from that table; the DNA served to infer D and trimming. This sample gives around 160,000 clones in total; around 79% of them show up just once. Jointly, the top ten make up approximately 9.9% of the sample.

The CDR3 runs 14 amino acids, cysteine and phenylalanine included. Of the read, only the CDR3 DNA is kept; its 42 bases are in frame from base 1. For CDR1 and CDR2, the germline V gene lists MGHRA and YSYEKL. Trimming takes 4 bases off V and 4 bases off J; junction bases not matched to a gene: 5. The data stem from a study of blood T cell repertoires in COVID-19 (TCRdb year 2020). A note on the overall study: Collaborator samples came from the United States, Italy and Spain and covered acute and convalescent phases of COVID-19. The material from the prospective study consisted of cDNA or gDNA derived from T cells, B-cell-depleted T cells, or PBMCs. The dataset comprised deeply sampled blood TCRbeta repertoires from subjects exposed to, actively infected with, or recovered from COVID-19. The repertoires were made available in a free public database intended to serve as a resource for research on the immune response to SARS-CoV-2. Samples were obtained from the ongoing ImmuneRACE study (first 160 participants) and from 1,254 subjects provided by 6 global collaborators. A de-identified subject ID, COVID-19 status, age in years and sex were almost always included in the sample metadata. Where available, HLA class I and class II types were taken from metadata supplied by the sample provider and were not determined by assay-based typing. Broader findings and caveats from the paper: How much clinical and demographic metadata was included differed by source and by participant, and the metadata was provided uncurated.

Participants in the prospective study were aged about 18 to 95 years, lived in under 30 United States geographic areas, and enrolled through a virtual design. In the prospective study, participants were assigned to cohorts based on the clinical history participants reported in a screening survey and a study questionnaire. For ImmuneRACE Cohort 3, a participant was defined as recovered based on two consecutive negative NP/OP PCR tests, clearance by a healthcare professional, or resolution of symptoms. In the prospective study, whole blood, serum and a nasopharyngeal or oropharyngeal swab were collected from each participant by mobile phlebotomists. Over an approximately 2-month period, participants in the prospective study had the option of providing additional blood draws and questionnaires. Before DNA extraction, blood samples from the prospective study were shipped at room temperature or frozen.

What was sequenced was PBMCs or T cells enriched from blood (not recorded which). This sequence was found in a man between 45 and 60 years old who had recovered from COVID-19. The rearrangement combines TRBV4-1 with TRBJ2-3, and 7 bases in between align with TRBD2. The DNA sequence is as follows: TGCGCCAGCAGCCCGAGACTAGCCCCAGATACGCAGTATTTT. This gives the protein CASSPRLAPDTQYF.